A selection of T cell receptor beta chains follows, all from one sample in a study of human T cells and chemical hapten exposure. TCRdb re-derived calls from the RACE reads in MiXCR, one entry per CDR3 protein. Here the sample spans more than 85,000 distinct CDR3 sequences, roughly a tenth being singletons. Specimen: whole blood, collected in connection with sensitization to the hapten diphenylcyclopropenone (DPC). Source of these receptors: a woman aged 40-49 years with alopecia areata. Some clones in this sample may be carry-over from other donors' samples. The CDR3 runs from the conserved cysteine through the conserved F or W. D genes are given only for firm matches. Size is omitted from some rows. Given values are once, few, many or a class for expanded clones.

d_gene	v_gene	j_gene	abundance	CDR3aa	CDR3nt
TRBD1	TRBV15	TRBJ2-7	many	CATSTSGQAEQYF	TGTGCCACCAGCACATCGGGACAGGCCGAGCAGTACTTC
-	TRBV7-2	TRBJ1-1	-	CASRDKGREAFF	TGTGCCAGCAGAGACAAGGGGCGTGAAGCTTTCTTT
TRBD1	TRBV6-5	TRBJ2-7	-	CASSKGQGGEQYF	TGTGCCAGCAGCAAGGGACAGGGCGGCGAGCAGTACTTC
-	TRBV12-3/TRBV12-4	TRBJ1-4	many	CASSLSRAGYEKLFF	TGTGCCAGCAGTTTAAGTAGGGCTGGATACGAAAAACTGTTTTTT
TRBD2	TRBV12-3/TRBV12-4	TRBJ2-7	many	CASSLADGRAYEQYF	TGTGCCAGCAGTTTAGCGGACGGGAGGGCCTACGAGCAGTACTTC
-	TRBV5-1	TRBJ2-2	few	CASSFPTGNTGELFF	TGCGCCAGCAGCTTTCCAACGGGTAACACCGGGGAGCTGTTTTTT
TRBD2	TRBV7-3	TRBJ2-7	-	CASSPRGGSDEQYF	TGTGCCAGCAGCCCGCGGGGAGGGTCCGACGAGCAGTACTTC
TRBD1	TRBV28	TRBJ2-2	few	CASTPWGQGAAGELFF	TGTGCCAGCACCCCATGGGGACAGGGGGCCGCCGGGGAGCTGTTTTTT
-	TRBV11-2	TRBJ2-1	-	CASSALVGGSDEQFF	TGTGCCAGCAGCGCGTTAGTAGGTGGTAGCGATGAGCAGTTCTTC
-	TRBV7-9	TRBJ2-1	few	CASSPRTLAARAGDYNEQFF	TGTGCCAGCAGCCCCAGGACCTTAGCTGCGCGGGCAGGGGACTACAATGAGCAGTTCTTC